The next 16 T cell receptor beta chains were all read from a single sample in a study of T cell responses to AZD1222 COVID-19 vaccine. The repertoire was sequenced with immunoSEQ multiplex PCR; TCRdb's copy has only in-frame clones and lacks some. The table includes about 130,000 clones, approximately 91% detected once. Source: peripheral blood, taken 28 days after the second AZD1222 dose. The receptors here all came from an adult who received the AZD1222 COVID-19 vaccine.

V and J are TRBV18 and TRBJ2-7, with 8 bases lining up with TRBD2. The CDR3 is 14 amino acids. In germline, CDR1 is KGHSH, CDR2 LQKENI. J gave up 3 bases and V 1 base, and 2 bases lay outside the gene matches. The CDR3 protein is CASSPRAGGYEQYF. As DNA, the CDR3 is TGTGCCAGCTCACCACGGGCGGGAGGCTACGAGCAGTACTTC.

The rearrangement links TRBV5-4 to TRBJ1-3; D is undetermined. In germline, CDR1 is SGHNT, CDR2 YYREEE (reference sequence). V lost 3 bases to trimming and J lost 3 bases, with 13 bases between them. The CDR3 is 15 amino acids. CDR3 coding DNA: TGTGCCAGCAGCTCTCGGGGATCACTTGGAAACACCATATATTTT. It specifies CASSSRGSLGNTIYF.

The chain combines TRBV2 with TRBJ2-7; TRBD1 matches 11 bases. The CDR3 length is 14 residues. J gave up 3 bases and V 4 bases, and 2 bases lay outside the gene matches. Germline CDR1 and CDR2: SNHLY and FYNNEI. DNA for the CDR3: TGTGCCAGCAGTGCCGGGACAGGGGGCTACGAGCAGTACTTC. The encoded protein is CASSAGTGGYEQYF.

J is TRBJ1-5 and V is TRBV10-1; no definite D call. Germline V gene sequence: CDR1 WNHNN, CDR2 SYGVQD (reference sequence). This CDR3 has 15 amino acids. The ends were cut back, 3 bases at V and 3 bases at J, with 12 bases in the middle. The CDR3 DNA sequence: TGCGCCAGCAGTGATATTCGGCAGCCCAATCAGCCCCAGCATTTT. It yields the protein CASSDIRQPNQPQHF.

The CDR3 DNA follows: TGTGCCTGGAGGCTAGGGGCCTACGAGCAGTACTTC. Translation: CAWRLGAYEQYF. This rearrangement joins TRBV30 to TRBJ2-7; tentative D call: TRBD1 (5 bases). Per the germline V gene, CDR1 is GTSNPN and CDR2 is SVGIG (reference sequence). V lost 3 bases, J lost 2 bases, and 8 bases lay in between. CDR3 length: 12 amino acids.

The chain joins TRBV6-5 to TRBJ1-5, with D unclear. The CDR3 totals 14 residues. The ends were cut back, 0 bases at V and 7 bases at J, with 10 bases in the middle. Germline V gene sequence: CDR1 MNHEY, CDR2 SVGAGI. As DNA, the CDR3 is TGTGCCAGCAGTTACTCCCAGGAAGGCCAGCCCCAGCATTTT. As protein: CASSYSQEGQPQHF.

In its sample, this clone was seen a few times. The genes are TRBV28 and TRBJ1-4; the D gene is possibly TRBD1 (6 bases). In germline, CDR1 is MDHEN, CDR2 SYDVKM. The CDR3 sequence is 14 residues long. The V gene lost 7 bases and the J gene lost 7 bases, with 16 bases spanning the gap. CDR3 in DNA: TGTGCCAGCACCAAACAGGGTGAGGGTGAAAAACTGTTTTTT. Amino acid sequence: CASTKQGEGEKLFF.

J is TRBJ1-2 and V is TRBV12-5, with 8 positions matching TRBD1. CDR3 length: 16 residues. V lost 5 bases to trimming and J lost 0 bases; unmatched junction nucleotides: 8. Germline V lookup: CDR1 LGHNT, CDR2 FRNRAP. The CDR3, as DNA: TGTGCTAGTGGTCGACAGGGGCAAGCTTCTAACTATGGCTACACCTTC. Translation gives CASGRQGQASNYGYTF.

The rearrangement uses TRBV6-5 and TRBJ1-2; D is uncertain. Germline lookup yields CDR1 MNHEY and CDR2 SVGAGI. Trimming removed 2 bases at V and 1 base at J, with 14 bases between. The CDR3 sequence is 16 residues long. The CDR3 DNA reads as TGTGCCAGCAGTTACAAGAGGCAGAGAGTTAACTATGGCTACACCTTC. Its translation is CASSYKRQRVNYGYTF.

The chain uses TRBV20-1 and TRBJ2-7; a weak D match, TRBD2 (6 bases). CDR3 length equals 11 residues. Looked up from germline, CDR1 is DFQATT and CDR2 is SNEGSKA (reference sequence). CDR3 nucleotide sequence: TGCAGCCCGGCGGGACCCGGAGAGCAGTACTTC. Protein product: CSPAGPGEQYF.

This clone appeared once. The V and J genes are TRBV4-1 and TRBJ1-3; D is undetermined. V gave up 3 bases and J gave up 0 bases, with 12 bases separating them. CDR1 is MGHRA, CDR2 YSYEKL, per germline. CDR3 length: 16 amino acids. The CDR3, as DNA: TGCGCCAGCAGCCAGGATCCACCGGTCTCTGGAAACACCATATATTTT. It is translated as CASSQDPPVSGNTIYF.

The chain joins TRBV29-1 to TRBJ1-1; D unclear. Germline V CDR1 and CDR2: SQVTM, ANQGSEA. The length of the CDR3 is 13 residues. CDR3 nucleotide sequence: TGCAGTGCAGAGTGGCAGTCGAACACTGAAGCTTTCTTT. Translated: CSAEWQSNTEAFF.

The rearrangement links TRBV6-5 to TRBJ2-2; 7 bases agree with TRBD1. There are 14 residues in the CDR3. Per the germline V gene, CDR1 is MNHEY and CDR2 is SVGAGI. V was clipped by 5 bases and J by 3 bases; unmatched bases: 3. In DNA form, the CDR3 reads TGTGCCAGCAGTCTAGGGACAGACACCGGGGAGCTGTTTTTT. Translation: CASSLGTDTGELFF.

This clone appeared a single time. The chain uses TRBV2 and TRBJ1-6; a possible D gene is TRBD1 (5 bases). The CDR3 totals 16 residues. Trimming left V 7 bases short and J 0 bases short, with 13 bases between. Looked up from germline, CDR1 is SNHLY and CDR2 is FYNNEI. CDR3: CASIADTSSYNSPLHF. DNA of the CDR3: TGTGCCAGCATTGCGGACACTAGCTCCTATAATTCACCCCTCCACTTT.

The CDR3 sequence is CASSLTPEGDGYTF. In nucleotides, the CDR3 is TGTGCCAGCAGCTTGACCCCGGAAGGGGATGGCTACACCTTC. The chain employs TRBV11-3 and TRBJ1-2; D is perhaps TRBD1 (5 bases). The CDR3 covers 14 residues. CDR1 is SGHNT and CDR2 is YENEEA in the germline V gene. V shed 3 bases and J shed 6 bases, with 14 bases lying between them.

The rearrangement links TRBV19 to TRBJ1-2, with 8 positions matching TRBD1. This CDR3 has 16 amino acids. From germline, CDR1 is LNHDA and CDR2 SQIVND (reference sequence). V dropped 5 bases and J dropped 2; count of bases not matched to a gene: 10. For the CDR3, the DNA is TGTGCCAGTAGTGCTTTGACAGGGGCATCGAACTATGGCTACACCTTC. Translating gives CASSALTGASNYGYTF.